The T cell receptor beta chain described here comes from a study of CD8 T cells in Susac syndrome (dated by TCRdb to the late 2010s). Background on the whole study: Whether CD8+ T cell activation and differentiation in Susac syndrome was antigen driven was tested using repertoire sequencing. General study outcomes and caveats: The TCR sequencing and HLA analysis was acknowledged to have included a relatively small number of individuals.

RNA was extracted using the RNeasy kit, and roughly 0.45 to 1 microgram was reverse transcribed with random hexamers. TCR beta CDR3 regions were amplified with the immunoSEQ multiplex PCR assay covering 54 Vbeta and 13 Jbeta segments. PCR amplification bias was corrected by using a synthetic template baseline for primer optimization and computational correction. Concerning the study's data processing: Reads were assigned to V, D and J genes according to IMGT and analyzed in immunoSEQ Analyzer, with only productive sequences retained. Clonality was computed as one minus Shannon entropy normalized by log2 of the number of productive unique sequences. For each patient and control, public and private clones were evaluated among the 100 most prevalent clones. Clones were defined as Susac-specific when absent from the healthy and MS cohorts, from about 1,100 published viral clones and from other ImmuneACCESS disease sequences. TCRdb reran the public reads through fastp at Q25 and MiXCR, keeping productive beta chains. Rows matching on CDR3 protein sequence are summarized as one entry with the most common DNA and genes. TCRdb, not the authors, supplied the V and J calls. The sample has some 190,000 distinct CDR3 sequences on record, about 95% of them singletons. The ten largest clones add up to less than 0.12% of the sample.

Peripheral blood CD8+ and CD4+ T cells from healthy donors, Susac syndrome patients and multiple sclerosis patients were profiled by high-throughput TCR beta sequencing. The healthy donors served as controls matched for age and sex. Bulk CD8+ and CD4+ T cells were purified by magnetic negative isolation, while CD8+ TEMRA cells were enriched using FACS. Blood was drawn into EDTA tubes, processed within 24 hours, and PBMCs were isolated by density gradient centrifugation. PBMCs intended for TCR sequencing were frozen in liquid nitrogen and were later thawed in a 37 degrees C water bath. A purity of at least 90% was achieved for sorted or isolated CD4+, CD8+ and CD8+ TEMRA cells. In the case of this clonotype: This clone's antigen is unknown. No DNA is shown, since the ends of the CDR3 on it are uncertain; the CDR3 is the one TCRdb lists.

Including the terminal cysteine and phenylalanine, the CDR3 comprises 13 residues. CDR1 and CDR2, per the germline V gene, are MNHEY and SVGAGI. The sequence came from a human donor in good health. The chain links TRBV6-5 with TRBJ1-2. The sample taken for sequencing was CD4+ T cells from PBMCs. The CDR3 loop reads CASSTSWQYGYTF.